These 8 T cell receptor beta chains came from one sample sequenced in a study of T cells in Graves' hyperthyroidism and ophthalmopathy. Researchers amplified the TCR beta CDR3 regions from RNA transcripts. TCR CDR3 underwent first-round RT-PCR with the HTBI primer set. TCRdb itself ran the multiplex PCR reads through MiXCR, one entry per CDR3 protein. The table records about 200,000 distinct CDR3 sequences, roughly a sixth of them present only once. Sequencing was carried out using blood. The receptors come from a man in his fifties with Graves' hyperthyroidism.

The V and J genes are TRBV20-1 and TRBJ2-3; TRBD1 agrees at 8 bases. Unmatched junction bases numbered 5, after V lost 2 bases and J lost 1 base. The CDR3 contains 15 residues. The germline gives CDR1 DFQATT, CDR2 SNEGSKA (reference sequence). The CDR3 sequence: CSARKQTGGTDTQYF. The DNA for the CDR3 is TGCAGTGCTAGAAAACAGACAGGGGGCACAGATACGCAGTATTTT.

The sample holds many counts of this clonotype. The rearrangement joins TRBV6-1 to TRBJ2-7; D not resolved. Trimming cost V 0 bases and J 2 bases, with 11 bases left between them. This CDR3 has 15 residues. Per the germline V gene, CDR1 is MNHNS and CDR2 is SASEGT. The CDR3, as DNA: TGTGCCAGCAGTGAAGCGTGGCAGAATCCCTACGAGCAGTACTTC. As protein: CASSEAWQNPYEQYF.

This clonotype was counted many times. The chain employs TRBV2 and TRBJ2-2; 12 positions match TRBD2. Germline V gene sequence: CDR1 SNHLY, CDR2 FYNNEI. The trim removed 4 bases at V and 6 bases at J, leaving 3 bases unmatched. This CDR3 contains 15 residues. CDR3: CASSGLAGVSGELFF. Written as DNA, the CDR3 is TGTGCCAGCAGTGGACTAGCGGGAGTGTCCGGGGAGCTGTTTTTT.

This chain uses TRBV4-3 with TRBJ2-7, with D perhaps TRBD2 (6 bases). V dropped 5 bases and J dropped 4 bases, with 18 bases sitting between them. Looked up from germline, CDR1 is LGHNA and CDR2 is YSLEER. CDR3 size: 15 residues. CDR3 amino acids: CASSVRREGDYEQYF. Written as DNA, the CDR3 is TGCGCCAGCAGCGTACGGAGGGAAGGGGATTACGAGCAGTACTTC.

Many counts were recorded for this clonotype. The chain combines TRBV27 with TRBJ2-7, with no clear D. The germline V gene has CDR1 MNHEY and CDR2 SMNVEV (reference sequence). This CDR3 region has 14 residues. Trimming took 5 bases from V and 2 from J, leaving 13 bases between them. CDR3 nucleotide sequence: TGTGCCAGCAGTCCTACCGGGTTCCCCTACGAGCAGTACTTC. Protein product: CASSPTGFPYEQYF.

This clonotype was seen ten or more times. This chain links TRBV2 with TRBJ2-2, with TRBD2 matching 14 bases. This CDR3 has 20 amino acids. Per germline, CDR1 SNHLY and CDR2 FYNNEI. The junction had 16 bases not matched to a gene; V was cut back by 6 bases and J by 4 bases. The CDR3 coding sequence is TGTGCCAGCAGACTACCAAACCGACTAGCGGGAGGGCCTGGCACCGGGGAGCTGTTTTTT. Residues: CASRLPNRLAGGPGTGELFF. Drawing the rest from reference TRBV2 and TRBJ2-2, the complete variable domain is EPEVTQTPSHQVTQMGQEVILRCVPISNHLYFYWYRQILGQKVEFLVSFYNNEISEKSEIFDDQFSVERPDGSNFTLKIRSTKLEDSAMYFCASRLPNRLAGGPGTGELFFGEGSRLTVL.

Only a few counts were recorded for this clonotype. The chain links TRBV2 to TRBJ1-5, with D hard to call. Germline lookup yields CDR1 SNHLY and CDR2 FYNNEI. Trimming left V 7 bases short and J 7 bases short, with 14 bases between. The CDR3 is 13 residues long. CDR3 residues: CASKYEGGQPQHF. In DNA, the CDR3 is TGTGCCAGCAAGTACGAAGGAGGACAGCCCCAGCATTTT.

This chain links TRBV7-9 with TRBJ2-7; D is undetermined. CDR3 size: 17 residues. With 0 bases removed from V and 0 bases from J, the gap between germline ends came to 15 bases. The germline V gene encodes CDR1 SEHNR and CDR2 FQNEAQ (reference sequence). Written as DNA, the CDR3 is TGTGCCAGCAGCTTAGCGTCGGCGGACGATTACTCCTACGAGCAGTACTTC. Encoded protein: CASSLASADDYSYEQYF. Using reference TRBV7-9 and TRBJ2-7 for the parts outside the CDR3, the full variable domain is DTGVSQNPRHKITKRGQNVTFRCDPISEHNRLYWYRQTLGQGPEFLTYFQNEAQLEKSRLLSDRFSAERPKGSFSTLEIQRTEQGDSAMYLCASSLASADDYSYEQYFGPGTRLTVT.